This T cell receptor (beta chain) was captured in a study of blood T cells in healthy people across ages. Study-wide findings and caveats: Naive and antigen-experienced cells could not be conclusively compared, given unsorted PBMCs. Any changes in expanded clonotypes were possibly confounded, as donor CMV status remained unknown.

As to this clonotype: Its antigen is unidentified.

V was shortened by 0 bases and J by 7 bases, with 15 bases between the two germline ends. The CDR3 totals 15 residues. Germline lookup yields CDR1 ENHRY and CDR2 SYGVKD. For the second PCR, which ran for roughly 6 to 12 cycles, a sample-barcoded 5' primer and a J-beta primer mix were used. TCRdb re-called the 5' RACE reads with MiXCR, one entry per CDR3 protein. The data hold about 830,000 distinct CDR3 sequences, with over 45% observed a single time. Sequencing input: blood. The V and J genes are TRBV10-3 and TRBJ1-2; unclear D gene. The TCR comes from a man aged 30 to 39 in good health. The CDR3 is CAISESRGIVRGYTF. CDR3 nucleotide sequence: TGTGCCATCAGTGAGTCGCGGGGTATAGTTCGTGGCTACACCTTC.